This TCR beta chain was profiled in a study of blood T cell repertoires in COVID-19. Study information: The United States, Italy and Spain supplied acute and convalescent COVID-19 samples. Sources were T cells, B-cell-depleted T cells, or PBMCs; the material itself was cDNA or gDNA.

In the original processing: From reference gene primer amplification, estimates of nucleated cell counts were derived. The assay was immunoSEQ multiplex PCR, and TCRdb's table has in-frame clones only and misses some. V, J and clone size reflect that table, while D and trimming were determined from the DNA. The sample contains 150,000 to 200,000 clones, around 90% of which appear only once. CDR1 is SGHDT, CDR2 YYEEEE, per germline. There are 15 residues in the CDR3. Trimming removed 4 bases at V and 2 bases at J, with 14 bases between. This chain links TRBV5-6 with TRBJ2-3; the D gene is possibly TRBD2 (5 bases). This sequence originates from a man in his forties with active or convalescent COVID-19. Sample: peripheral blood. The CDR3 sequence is CASSPFGEITDTQYF. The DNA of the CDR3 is TGTGCCAGCAGCCCGTTCGGGGAAATCACAGATACGCAGTATTTT. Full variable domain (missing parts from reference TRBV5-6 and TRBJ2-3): DAGVTQSPTHLIKTRGQQVTLRCSPKSGHDTVSWYQQALGQGPQFIFQYYEEEERQRGNFPDRFSGHQFPNYSSELNVNALLLGDSALYLCASSPFGEITDTQYFGPGTRLTVL.